The clone carrying this T cell receptor beta chain was seen only once. The antigen is not known. The CDR3 is 14 amino acids. V shed 5 bases and J 2 bases; nucleotides not matched to a gene: 2. CDR1 LNHDA and CDR2 SQIVND come from the germline V gene (reference sequence). Sequencing used immunoSEQ multiplex PCR; TCRdb keeps in-frame clones, though not all of them. The table lists roughly 160,000 clones, 75% to 90% of them singletons. This record comes from a study of T cell responses to AZD1222 COVID-19 vaccine. Study-wide results and limits: Sampling captured repertoires only after the peak T cell response.

This receptor was identified in an adult in good health. Sequencing used peripheral blood, obtained on day 0 of AZD1222 vaccination. The chain uses TRBV19 and TRBJ2-1; 8 positions match TRBD2. The CDR3 nucleotides read TGTGCCAGTAGTTTCGGGGGGGCCTACAATGAGCAGTTCTTC. Encoded protein: CASSFGGAYNEQFF. Full variable domain (missing parts from reference TRBV19 and TRBJ2-1): DGGITQSPKYLFRKEGQNVTLSCEQNLNHDAMYWYRQDPGQGLRLIYYSQIVNDFQKGDIAEGYSVSREKKESFPLTVTSAQKNPTAFYLCASSFGGAYNEQFFGPGTRLTVL.